Below, 28 T cell receptor beta chains from the same sample are listed, as sequenced in a study of blood T cell repertoires in COVID-19. Profiling relied on immunoSEQ multiplex PCR, and the TCRdb table lists in-frame clones only, not all of them. Counted here are approximately 330,000 clones, approximately 88% occurring once; the ten biggest clones make up approximately 9.9%. Sequenced material: peripheral blood. These receptors were collected from a young man with COVID-19, enrolled during active disease.

CDR3 bases: TGTGCCTGGAGCGGGTCTAAAGCTTTCTTT. Translation gives CAWSGSKAFF. The rearrangement links TRBV30 to TRBJ1-1; D uncertain. CDR3 length: 10 residues. Looked up from germline, CDR1 is GTSNPN and CDR2 is SVGIG (reference sequence). Trimming cost V 3 bases and J 9 bases, with 8 bases left between them. The full variable domain, with the rest looked up from reference TRBV30 and TRBJ1-1, is SQTIHQWPATLVQPVGSPLSLECTVEGTSNPNLYWYRQAAGRGLQLLFYSVGIGQISSEVPQNLSASRPQDRQFILSSKKLLLSDSGFYLCAWSGSKAFFGQGTRLTVV.

CDR3 sequence (DNA): TGTGCCAGTAGTATCCCAGGCACTAGCACAGATACGCAGTATTTT. Protein: CASSIPGTSTDTQYF. The V call is TRBV19, the J call TRBJ2-3, with D hard to call. V dropped 3 bases and J dropped 0 bases, with 10 bases sitting between them. The V gene's germline CDR1 is LNHDA and CDR2 SQIVND (reference sequence). This CDR3 contains 15 residues.

Only one count was recorded for this clone. The chain uses TRBV6-4 and TRBJ2-2; TRBD1 agrees at 7 bases. Germline V gene sequence: CDR1 MRHNA, CDR2 SNTAGT. CDR3 length: 15 residues. V shed 4 bases and J 3 bases; nucleotides not matched to a gene: 5. This CDR3 reads CASSVETGYTGELFF. CDR3 DNA: TGTGCCAGCAGTGTCGAGACAGGGTACACCGGGGAGCTGTTTTTT.

V and J are TRBV18 and TRBJ1-2; 7 bases line up with TRBD1. The junction had 9 bases not matched to a gene; V was cut back by 1 base and J by 7 bases. Germline assignment: CDR1 KGHSH and CDR2 LQKENI. The CDR3 consists of 15 residues. CDR3 sequence: CASSPRETGIFGYTF. DNA of the CDR3: TGTGCCAGCTCACCACGAGAGACAGGGATATTTGGCTACACCTTC.

The gene calls are TRBV28 and TRBJ2-7; 7 nucleotides match TRBD1. CDR3 length: 17 amino acids. V lost 4 bases, J lost 0 bases, and 12 bases stayed unmatched. Looked up from germline, CDR1 is MDHEN and CDR2 is SYDVKM. The CDR3 DNA reads TGTGCCAGCAGTTCTCTGGGCGCAGGGGGAAGCTCCTACGAGCAGTACTTC. Amino acid sequence: CASSSLGAGGSSYEQYF.

The chain recombines TRBV7-2 with TRBJ2-7; 12 bases line up with TRBD1. The ends lost 1 base at V and 1 base at J; junction bases unmatched: 5. The CDR3 is 17 residues long. Germline values: CDR1 SGHTA, CDR2 FQGNSA. The CDR3 sequence: CASSLVGGQGASYEQYF. CDR3 DNA: TGTGCCAGCAGCTTAGTAGGGGGACAGGGGGCTTCCTACGAGCAGTACTTC.

This clone has just one count. The chain combines TRBV6-2 or TRBV6-3 with TRBJ1-6; the D gene is possibly TRBD1 (6 bases). The CDR3 runs 16 residues. Trimming took off 6 bases at V and 7 bases at J, with 19 bases between the two ends. Germline V gene data show CDR1 as MNHEY and CDR2 as SVGEGT. The DNA for the CDR3 is TGTGCCAGCAGCACCCGCGACAGGATAGCAAATTCACCCCTCCACTTT. Residues: CASSTRDRIANSPLHF.

The rearrangement uses TRBV13 and TRBJ1-6, with D possibly being TRBD1 (6 bases). The germline V gene has CDR1 PRHDT and CDR2 FYEKMQ (reference sequence). CDR3 length: 14 residues. The ends were cut back, 4 bases at V and 8 bases at J, with 12 bases in the middle. The CDR3 DNA reads as TGTGCCAGCAGCTCCCTACAGGGTGATTCACCCCTCCACTTT. This codes for CASSSLQGDSPLHF. Together with reference TRBV13 and TRBJ1-6, the CDR3 gives the full variable domain: AAGVIQSPRHLIKEKRETATLKCYPIPRHDTVYWYQQGPGQDPQFLISFYEKMQSDKGSIPDRFSAQQFSDYHSELNMSSLELGDSALYFCASSSLQGDSPLHFGNGTRLTVT.

This chain joins TRBV19 and TRBJ1-3; D not resolved. V lost 7 bases and J 1 base, leaving 11 bases between the germline ends. This CDR3 comprises 14 residues. Germline lookup yields CDR1 LNHDA and CDR2 SQIVND (reference sequence). As DNA, the CDR3 is TGTGCCAGTACCTACTCCTCTTCTGGAAACACCATATATTTT. It specifies CASTYSSSGNTIYF.

The chain recombines TRBV10-3 with TRBJ1-5; weak D call: TRBD1 (5 bases). Germline CDR1 reads ENHRY; CDR2 reads SYGVKD. V shed 3 bases and J shed 2 bases, with 5 bases lying between them. The length of the CDR3 is 13 residues. Here the CDR3 reads CAISEQGNQPQHF. Written as DNA, the CDR3 is TGTGCCATCAGTGAACAGGGCAATCAGCCCCAGCATTTT.

About this clone itself: Additional DNA sequences in this sample encode the identical CDR3. The rearrangement joins TRBV19 to TRBJ2-7; D gene unclear. The germline V and J ends were trimmed by 3 bases and 0 bases, with 9 bases remaining between them. The CDR3 runs to 14 residues. Looked up from germline, CDR1 is LNHDA and CDR2 is SQIVND (reference sequence). As DNA, the CDR3 is TGTGCCAGTAGTATTGGTTCAGGCTCCTACGAGCAGTACTTC. Translating it yields CASSIGSGSYEQYF.

The sample holds one count of this clone. The rearrangement joins TRBV5-6 to TRBJ2-1, with 8 bases that match TRBD1. The CDR3 totals 15 residues. Losses at the gene ends were 2 bases for V and 4 bases for J; bases not matched to a gene: 5. Germline values: CDR1 SGHDT, CDR2 YYEEEE. The CDR3 DNA is TGTGCCAGCAGCTTCTGGGACAGGCGTTACAATGAGCAGTTCTTC. Its translation is CASSFWDRRYNEQFF.

The chain has TRBV29-1 and TRBJ2-1, with 10 bases aligning to TRBD1. V was clipped by 5 bases and J by 7 bases; unmatched bases: 11. This CDR3 has 15 amino acids. CDR1 and CDR2 (germline): SQVTM, ANQGSEA. The CDR3 DNA reads TGCAGCGTTAAGAGCGGGACAGGGGCAGGGAATGAGCAGTTCTTC. This gives the protein CSVKSGTGAGNEQFF.

This chain links TRBV5-1 with TRBJ1-2; the match to TRBD1 covers 10 bases. V lost 4 bases and J lost 5; bases outside the gene matches: 5. The CDR3 sequence is 14 residues long. Germline lookup yields CDR1 SGHRS and CDR2 YFSETQ. CDR3 nucleotides: TGCGCCAGCAGCATAGGGGACAGGGGATATGGCTACACCTTC. Residues: CASSIGDRGYGYTF.

This clone was observed a handful of times. The V and J genes are TRBV5-1 and TRBJ1-3; D might be TRBD1 (6 bases). The germline V gene encodes CDR1 SGHRS and CDR2 YFSETQ. V lost 3 bases and J lost 13, with 11 bases in between. The length of the CDR3 is 11 residues. The CDR3 DNA sequence: TGCGCCAGCAGCTCCAACAGGGAGATATATTTT. This sequence encodes CASSSNREIYF.

DNA for the CDR3: TGTGCCAGCAGCTTGGTAGGCCAGGGCGGCACAGATACGCAGTATTTT. Protein: CASSLVGQGGTDTQYF. The chain employs TRBV5-5 and TRBJ2-3; weak D call: TRBD1 (5 bases). Germline CDR1 reads SGHKS; CDR2 reads YYEKEE (reference sequence). The V end was cut by 0 bases, the J end by 1 base, with 12 bases between. CDR3 size: 16 residues.

Here the CDR3 reads CAGRDLKNTEAFF. The CDR3 region has the DNA TGTGCCGGGAGGGACCTTAAAAACACTGAAGCTTTCTTT. V and J are TRBV12-3 or TRBV12-4 and TRBJ1-1, with D possibly matching TRBD1 (5 bases). Trimming removed 11 bases from V and 2 bases from J, with 15 bases in between. This CDR3 comprises 13 residues.

The gene calls are TRBV4-2 and TRBJ2-5; 8 positions match TRBD1. Germline CDR1 LGHNA, CDR2 YNFKEQ. Trimming at V came to 1 base and at J to 5 bases, leaving 6 bases not matched to a gene. The CDR3 totals 15 residues. The CDR3 DNA reads as TGTGCCAGCAGCCAAGGCGGACAGGGACGGGAGACCCAGTACTTC. Protein product: CASSQGGQGRETQYF.

Here the CDR3 DNA reads TGCGCCAGCAGCCAAGGGGTCTTCGACAGGGACTACGAGCAGTACTTC. Its translation: CASSQGVFDRDYEQYF. This rearrangement joins TRBV4-3 to TRBJ2-7, with 7 bases fitting TRBD1. V gave up 1 base and J gave up 3 bases; unmatched junction bases: 9. This CDR3 is built from 16 residues. Germline CDR1 and CDR2: LGHNA and YSLEER.

This chain uses TRBV11-1 with TRBJ2-2; TRBD2 is a possible D gene (6 bases). CDR3 length: 14 amino acids. Between the trimmed V and J ends, which lost 8 bases and 0 bases, there was a span of 10 bases. Germline V gene sequence: CDR1 SGHAT, CDR2 FQDESV (reference sequence). CDR3: CASGRGTNTGELFF. The CDR3 DNA reads as TGTGCCAGCGGGCGGGGCACGAACACCGGGGAGCTGTTTTTT.

The CDR3: CASSFQGLDSYEQYF. CDR3 bases: TGTGCCAGCAGTTTCCAGGGGCTGGACTCCTACGAGCAGTACTTC. The chain recombines TRBV28 with TRBJ2-7, with D perhaps matching TRBD1 (6 bases). Germline assignment: CDR1 MDHEN and CDR2 SYDVKM. This CDR3 is built from 15 residues. Trimming pared 3 bases from V and 0 bases from J, leaving 12 bases between.

The V gene is TRBV19, the J gene TRBJ2-4, with D possibly being TRBD2 (5 bases). There are 16 residues in the CDR3. V was cut by 8 bases and J by 0 bases, with 17 bases left in between. Germline CDR1 reads LNHDA; CDR2 reads SQIVND (reference sequence). CDR3 in amino acids: CASEGGRPLAKNIQYF. The CDR3 nucleotides are TGTGCCAGTGAAGGCGGGCGCCCTTTAGCCAAAAACATTCAGTACTTC.

The genes are TRBV27 and TRBJ2-1; 7 bases line up with TRBD1. J was trimmed by 5 bases and V by 8 bases; bases with no gene match: 15. The CDR3 is 16 residues long. Germline assignment: CDR1 MNHEY and CDR2 SMNVEV (reference sequence). For the CDR3, the DNA is TGTGCCAGCTTCGGTCTGCCGGGACAGCGTAACAATGAGCAGTTCTTC. Protein sequence: CASFGLPGQRNNEQFF.

This clone was seen only a few times. The V call is TRBV7-2, the J call TRBJ2-3, with 12 nucleotides matching TRBD2. Germline loops: CDR1 SGHTA, CDR2 FQGNSA. This CDR3 is 15 amino acids long. V trimming: 5 bases; J trimming: 4 bases; junction bases outside the gene matches: 4. The CDR3 is CASSKLAGGPDTQYF. CDR3 nucleotides: TGTGCCAGCAGCAAACTAGCGGGGGGACCAGATACGCAGTATTTT.

The CDR3 loop is CASSLQLREPTDTQYF. CDR3 DNA sequence: TGTGCCAGCAGCTTACAGTTGAGGGAACCCACAGATACGCAGTATTTT. The chain links TRBV7-2 to TRBJ2-3, with TRBD2 as a possible D gene (5 bases). V lost 2 bases and J 2 bases, leaving 14 bases between the germline ends. The CDR3 runs to 16 residues. Germline lookup yields CDR1 SGHTA and CDR2 FQGNSA.

This clone was detected only once. This sequence joins TRBV27 and TRBJ1-5; no reliable D call. The CDR3 extends over 14 amino acids. V lost 3 bases, J lost 0 bases, and 6 bases lay in between. Per germline, CDR1 MNHEY and CDR2 SMNVEV (reference sequence). This chain's CDR3 is CASSFTYSNQPQHF. The CDR3 nucleotides are TGTGCCAGCAGTTTCACCTATAGCAATCAGCCCCAGCATTTT.

This rearrangement joins TRBV21-1 to TRBJ2-5; the DNA was not used to check the table's D call, TRBD1. TRBV21-1 constitutes a pseudogene. The CDR3 has 16 amino acids. For the CDR3, the DNA is TGTGCCAGCAGCAAACCCAGACAGGATGGGGCAGAGACCCAGTACTTC. Translating it yields CASSKPRQDGAETQYF.

The gene calls are TRBV7-8 and TRBJ2-3; the match to TRBD2 covers 10 bases. CDR3 size: 16 residues. With V trimmed by 4 bases and J by 2 bases, 6 bases remained unmatched. Per germline, CDR1 SGHVS and CDR2 FQNEAQ. The CDR3, as DNA: TGTGCCAGCAGCTCGAAAGGACTAGCGGTCACAGATACGCAGTATTTT. Protein: CASSSKGLAVTDTQYF.